The clone carrying this TCR beta chain has a single count. Its antigen is undetermined. This sample stems from a study of OX40 agonist ivuxolimab in advanced cancers. Study-level background: Clinicians treated patients with ivuxolimab, an agonistic anti-OX40 (CD134) antibody. Partial responses were achieved by three patients: one hepatocellular carcinoma, two cutaneous melanoma.

Broader study findings: CD8+ T cells were the subset that, on average, had more expanded clones than CD4+.

Trimming shortened V by 0 bases and J by 0 bases, and 14 bases separated the two germline ends. CDR3 length equals 17 residues. Germline lookup yields CDR1 SGHDT and CDR2 YYEEEE. Libraries were prepared by immunoSEQ multiplex PCR; TCRdb keeps only in-frame clonotypes and omits some of them. The table has over 65,000 clones, around 92% seen once. The TCR sequence derives from an adult with an advanced solid tumor such as melanoma, head and neck, liver or kidney cancer. The chain is built from TRBV5-6 and TRBJ2-3; D unresolved. This specimen was CD4+ or CD8+ T cells sorted from blood, taken in a trial of the OX40 agonist ivuxolimab. CDR3 loop: CASSLVGTPLSTDTQYF. The CDR3 coding sequence is TGTGCCAGCAGCTTGGTTGGTACTCCCCTGAGCACAGATACGCAGTATTTT.